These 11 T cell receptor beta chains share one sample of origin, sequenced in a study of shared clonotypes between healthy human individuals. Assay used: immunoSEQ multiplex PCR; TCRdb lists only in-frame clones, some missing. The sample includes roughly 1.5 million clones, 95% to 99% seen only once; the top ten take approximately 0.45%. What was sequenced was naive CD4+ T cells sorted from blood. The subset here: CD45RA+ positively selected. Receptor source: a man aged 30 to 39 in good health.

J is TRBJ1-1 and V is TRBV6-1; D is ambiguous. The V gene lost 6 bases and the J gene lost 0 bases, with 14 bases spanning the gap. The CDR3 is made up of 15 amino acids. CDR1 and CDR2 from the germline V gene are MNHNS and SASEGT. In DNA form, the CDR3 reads TGTGCCAGCAGCTCAGGTGAGGGTTTGAACACTGAAGCTTTCTTT. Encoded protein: CASSSGEGLNTEAFF.

Written as DNA, the CDR3 is TGTGCCAGCAGCCGGACAGGGGCCGGAGGAGATACGCAGTATTTT. Its translation is CASSRTGAGGDTQYF. V is TRBV5-4 and J is TRBJ2-3; TRBD1 matches 9 bases. This CDR3 is built from 15 residues. Germline V gene lookup returns CDR1 SGHNT and CDR2 YYREEE (reference sequence). V gave up 4 bases and J gave up 5 bases; unmatched junction bases: 8.

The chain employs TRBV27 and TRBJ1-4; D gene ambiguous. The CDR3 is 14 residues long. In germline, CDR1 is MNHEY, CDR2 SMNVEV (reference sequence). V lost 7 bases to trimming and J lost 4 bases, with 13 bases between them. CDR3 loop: CASKSTVFNEKLFF. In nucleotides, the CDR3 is TGTGCCAGCAAATCGACGGTTTTTAATGAAAAACTGTTTTTT.

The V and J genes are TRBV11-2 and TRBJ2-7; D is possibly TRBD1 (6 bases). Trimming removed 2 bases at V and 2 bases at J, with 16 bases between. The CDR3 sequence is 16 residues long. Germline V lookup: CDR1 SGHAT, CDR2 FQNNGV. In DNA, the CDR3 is TGTGCCAGCAGCTTAAAGGGCTTGGACAGAACCTACGAGCAGTACTTC. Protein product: CASSLKGLDRTYEQYF. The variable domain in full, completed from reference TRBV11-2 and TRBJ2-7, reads EAGVAQSPRYKIIEKRQSVAFWCNPISGHATLYWYQQILGQGPKLLIQFQNNGVVDDSQLPKDRFSAERLKGVDSTLKIQPAKLEDSAVYLCASSLKGLDRTYEQYFGPGTRLTVT.

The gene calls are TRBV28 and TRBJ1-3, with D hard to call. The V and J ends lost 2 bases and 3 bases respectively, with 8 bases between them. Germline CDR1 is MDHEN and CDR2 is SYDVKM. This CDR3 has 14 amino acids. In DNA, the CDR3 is TGTGCCAGCAGTTTAATGGGATATGGAAACACCATATATTTT. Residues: CASSLMGYGNTIYF.

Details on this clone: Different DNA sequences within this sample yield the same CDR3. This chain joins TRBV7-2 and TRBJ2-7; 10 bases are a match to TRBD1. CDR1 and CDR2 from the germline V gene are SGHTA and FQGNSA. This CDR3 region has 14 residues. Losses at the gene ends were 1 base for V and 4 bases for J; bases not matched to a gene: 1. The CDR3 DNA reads TGTGCCAGCAGCTTAGGGGACAGGGGATACGAGCAGTACTTC. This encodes CASSLGDRGYEQYF.

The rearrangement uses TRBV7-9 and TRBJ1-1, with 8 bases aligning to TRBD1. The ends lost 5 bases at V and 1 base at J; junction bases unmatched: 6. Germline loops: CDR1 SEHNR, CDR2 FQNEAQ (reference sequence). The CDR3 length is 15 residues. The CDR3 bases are TGTGCCAGCAGCGACCAGGGACAGGCGAACACTGAAGCTTTCTTT. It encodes CASSDQGQANTEAFF.

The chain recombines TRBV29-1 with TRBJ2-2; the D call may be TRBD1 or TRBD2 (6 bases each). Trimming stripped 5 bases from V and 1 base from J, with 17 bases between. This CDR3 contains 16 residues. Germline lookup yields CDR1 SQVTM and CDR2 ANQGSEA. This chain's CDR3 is CSVPRWAGQNTGELFF. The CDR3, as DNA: TGCAGCGTTCCTCGGTGGGCGGGACAGAACACCGGGGAGCTGTTTTTT.

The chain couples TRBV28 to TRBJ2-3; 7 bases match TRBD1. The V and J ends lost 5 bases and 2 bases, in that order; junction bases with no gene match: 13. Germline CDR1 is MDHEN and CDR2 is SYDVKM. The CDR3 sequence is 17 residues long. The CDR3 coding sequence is TGTGCCAGCAGTCCTCTCATACCGGGACAGAACACAGATACGCAGTATTTT. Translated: CASSPLIPGQNTDTQYF.

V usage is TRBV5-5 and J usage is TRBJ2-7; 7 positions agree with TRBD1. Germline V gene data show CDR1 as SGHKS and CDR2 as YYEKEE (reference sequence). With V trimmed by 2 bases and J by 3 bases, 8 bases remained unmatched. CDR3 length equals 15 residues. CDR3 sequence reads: CASSLRVPGGYEQYF. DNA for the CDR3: TGTGCCAGCAGCTTAAGAGTCCCAGGGGGCTACGAGCAGTACTTC.

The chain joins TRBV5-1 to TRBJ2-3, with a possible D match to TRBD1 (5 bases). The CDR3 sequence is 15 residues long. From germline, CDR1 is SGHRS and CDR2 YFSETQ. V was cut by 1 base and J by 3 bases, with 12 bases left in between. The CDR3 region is CASSLLPAGTDTQYF. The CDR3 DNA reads TGCGCCAGCAGCTTGTTGCCCGCAGGGACAGATACGCAGTATTTT. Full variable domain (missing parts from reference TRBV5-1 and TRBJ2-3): KAGVTQTPRYLIKTRGQQVTLSCSPISGHRSVSWYQQTPGQGLQFLFEYFSETQRNKGNFPGRFSGRQFSNSRSEMNVSTLELGDSALYLCASSLLPAGTDTQYFGPGTRLTVL.